This TCR beta chain was sequenced in a study of blood T cell repertoires in COVID-19 (dated by TCRdb to the early 2020s). Turning to the overall study: The collaborator samples originated in the United States, Italy and Spain and spanned the acute and convalescent phases of COVID-19. The repertoires were released in a freely available public database meant as a resource for research on the immune response to SARS-CoV-2. Subjects who had been exposed to COVID-19, were actively infected with it, or had recovered from it provided the deeply sampled blood TCRbeta repertoires that made up the dataset. The samples were drawn from the first 160 participants of the ongoing ImmuneRACE study and from 950 to 1,500 subjects provided by 6 global collaborators. The prospective study material was composed of cDNA or gDNA derived from T cells, B-cell-depleted T cells, or PBMCs. Where available, HLA class I and class II types were obtained from metadata supplied by the sample provider rather than from assay-based typing. Sample metadata almost always included a de-identified subject ID, COVID-19 status, age in years and sex. Beyond this particular receptor, the publication reports: The amount of clinical and demographic metadata varied by source and participant and was provided uncurated.

At one collaborating source in Seattle, patients were enrolled during active infection and were followed longitudinally through the course of disease. Each collaborating institution followed its own protocols to collect whole blood in K2EDTA tubes. For TCRbeta analysis, collaborators shipped samples in one of three forms: frozen whole blood, isolated PBMCs, or DNA extracted from either of those sample types. The immunoSEQ Assay, a bias-controlled multiplex PCR, was used to amplify TCRbeta CDR3 regions from genomic DNA. The authors' analysis ran thus. The number of nucleated cells in each sample was estimated by amplification of reference gene primers within the assay. To quantify the absolute abundance of each unique TCRbeta CDR3 rearrangement, sequence reads were collapsed and filtered. Productive Simpson clonality was computed per sample as the square root of Simpson's diversity index over productive rearrangements. TCRdb limited this immuneACCESS table to in-frame rearrangements with V and J called. A share of clones is missing; checked studies link under half to unresolved V genes, and the rest is unexplained. D and trimming come from the DNA, and the V and J calls and clone size come from that table. Recorded for this sample are about 43,000 clones; around 87% of them occurred a single time. The ten largest clones take up roughly 4.2% of the sample.

Inclusive of the bounding cysteine and phenylalanine, the CDR3 is 16 residues long. The DNA shown is the 48-base CDR3, in frame from base 1. V is cut back by 6 bases and J by 6 bases, with 9 bases in the junction unmatched. The germline V gene (reference sequence) provides CDR1 MNHEY and CDR2 SMNVEV. About this clone itself: Its specific antigen is unknown. Base qualities are not recorded, but no much larger clone differs from it by a single base.

The chain was built from TRBV27 and TRBJ2-2; TRBD2 matches 11 bases in the middle. This TCR was recovered from a man in his forties or fifties with COVID-19, enrolled during active disease. Material: peripheral blood. The CDR3 region reads CASSPLAGGPSGELFF. Here is the DNA: TGTGCCAGCAGCCCCTTAGCGGGAGGGCCGTCCGGGGAGCTGTTTTTT.